Below, one T cell receptor (beta chain) is given with its context. TCRdb's table, derived via immunoSEQ multiplex PCR, lists solely in-frame clones and lacks some. The table includes 130,000 or so clones, roughly nine tenths detected once. The CDR3 totals 13 residues. Germline CDR1 reads SGDLS; CDR2 reads YYNGEE. V was cut by 0 bases and J by 6 bases, with 9 bases left in between. This entry comes from a study of control samples from healthy donors and cancer patients. This clonotype was sampled from a man aged 50 or older with head and neck cancer. The chain has TRBV9 and TRBJ1-2; D is uncertain. The sequenced material came from PBMCs. CDR3 bases: TGTGCCAGCAGCGTAGGTACCGGACATGGCTACACCTTC. Its translation: CASSVGTGHGYTF. Filled out from reference TRBV9 and TRBJ1-2, the complete variable domain reads DSGVTQTPKHLITATGQRVTLRCSPRSGDLSVYWYQQSLDQGLQFLIQYYNGEERAKGNILERFSAQQFPDLHSELNLSSLELGDSALYFCASSVGTGHGYTFGSGTRLTVV.